This section outlines one T cell receptor (beta chain) sequence together with its context. The antigen is undetermined. The repertoire was sequenced with immunoSEQ multiplex PCR; TCRdb's copy has only in-frame clones and lacks some. The table records about 13,000 clones, around 57% of them present only once. Germline assignment: CDR1 PRHDT and CDR2 FYEKMQ (reference sequence). This CDR3 has 14 amino acids. Deletions cut 2 bases from V and 4 bases from J, with 11 bases between. This sample was taken from a study of T cells in tumors after PD-1 blockade. Study-wide context: Excluded were patients with checkpoint blockade, immunosuppressants, or radiotherapy or other anti-cancer therapy within 4 weeks. During anti-PD-1 treatment, some patients continued daily vismodegib 150 mg. Each patient got pembrolizumab 200 mg every 3 weeks or cemiplimab 350 mg every 2 weeks. General study points: Clonal replacement, not reinvigoration, is suggested for expanded exhausted CD8+ clones after therapy.

This TCR was recovered from a human donor with cutaneous squamous cell carcinoma. The material sequenced was tumor tissue, taken before anti-PD-1 treatment. This sequence joins TRBV13 and TRBJ2-5; unclear D gene. The CDR3, as DNA: TGTGCCAGCAGCTTAAAGGGCAATGTAGAGACCCAGTACTTC. This codes for CASSLKGNVETQYF.